The clone carrying this T cell receptor (beta chain) was observed a few times. Per the germline V gene, CDR1 is GTSNPN and CDR2 is SVGIG (reference sequence). The CDR3 runs 14 residues. V was trimmed by 3 bases and J by 9 bases, leaving 20 bases between them. Only in-frame clones appear in the TCRdb table, and some are missing; sequencing was by immunoSEQ multiplex PCR. Here the sample spans about 480,000 clones, over 75% being singletons. The source of the sample is a study of blood T cell repertoires in COVID-19. Participants' reported clinical history set cohort assignment. V gene TRBV30 combines with J gene TRBJ2-5; perhaps TRBD2 as D (6 bases). Sequenced sample: PBMCs or T cells enriched from blood (not recorded which). The TCR originated in a woman aged 40 to 55 who had recovered from COVID-19. The CDR3 DNA is TGTGCCTGGAGGCTTGCGGGATCCCCTGGGGCCCAGTACTTC. Its protein product is CAWRLAGSPGAQYF.